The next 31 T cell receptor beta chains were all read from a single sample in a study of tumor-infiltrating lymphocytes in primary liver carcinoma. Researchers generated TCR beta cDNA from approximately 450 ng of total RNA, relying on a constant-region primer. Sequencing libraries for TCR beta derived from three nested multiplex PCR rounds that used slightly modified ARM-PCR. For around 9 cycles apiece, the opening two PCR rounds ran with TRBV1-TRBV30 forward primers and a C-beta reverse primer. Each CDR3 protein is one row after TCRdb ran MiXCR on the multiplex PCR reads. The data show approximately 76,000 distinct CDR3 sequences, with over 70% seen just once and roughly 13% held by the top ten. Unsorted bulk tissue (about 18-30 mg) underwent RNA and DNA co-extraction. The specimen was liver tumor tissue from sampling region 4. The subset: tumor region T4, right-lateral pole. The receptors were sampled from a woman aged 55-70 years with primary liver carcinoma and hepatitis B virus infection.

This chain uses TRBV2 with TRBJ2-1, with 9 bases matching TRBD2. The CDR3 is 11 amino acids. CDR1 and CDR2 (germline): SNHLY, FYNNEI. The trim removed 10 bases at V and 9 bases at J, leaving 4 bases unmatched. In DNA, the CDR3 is TGTGCCACTGGACTAGCGAGTGAGCAGTTCTTC. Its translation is CATGLASEQFF.

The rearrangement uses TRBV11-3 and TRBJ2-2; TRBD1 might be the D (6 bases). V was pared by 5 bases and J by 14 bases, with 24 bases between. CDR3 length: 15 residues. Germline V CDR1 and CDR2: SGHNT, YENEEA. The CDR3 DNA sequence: TGTGCCAGCAGCCACGGACAGAGAGGGACCGTGGACCTGTTTTTT. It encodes CASSHGQRGTVDLFF.

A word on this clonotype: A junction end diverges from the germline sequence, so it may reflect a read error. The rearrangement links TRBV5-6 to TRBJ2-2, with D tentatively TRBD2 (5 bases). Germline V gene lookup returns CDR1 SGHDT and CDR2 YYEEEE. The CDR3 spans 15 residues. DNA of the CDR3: TGTGCCAGCAGCTTGTTTAACAGTGCCACCGGGAAGCTGTTTTTT. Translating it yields CASSLFNSATGKLFF.

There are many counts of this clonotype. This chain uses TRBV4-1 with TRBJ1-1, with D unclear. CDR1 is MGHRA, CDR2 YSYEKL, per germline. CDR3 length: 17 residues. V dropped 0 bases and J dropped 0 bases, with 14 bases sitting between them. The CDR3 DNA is TGCGCCAGCAGCCAAGACCCACGGAGAGCCTTGAACACTGAAGCTTTCTTT. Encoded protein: CASSQDPRRALNTEAFF.

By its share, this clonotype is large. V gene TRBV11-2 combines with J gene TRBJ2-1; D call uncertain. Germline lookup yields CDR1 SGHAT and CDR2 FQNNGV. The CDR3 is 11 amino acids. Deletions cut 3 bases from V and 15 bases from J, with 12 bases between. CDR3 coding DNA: TGTGCCAGCAGCTTGGCTTTGATGCCGTTCTTC. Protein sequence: CASSLALMPFF.

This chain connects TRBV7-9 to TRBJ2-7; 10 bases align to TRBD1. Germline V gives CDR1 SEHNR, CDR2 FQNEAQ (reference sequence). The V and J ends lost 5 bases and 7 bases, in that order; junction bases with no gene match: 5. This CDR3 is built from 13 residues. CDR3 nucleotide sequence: TGTGCCAGCAGCGCCGGACAGGGGGGGGAGCAGTACTTC. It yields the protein CASSAGQGGEQYF.

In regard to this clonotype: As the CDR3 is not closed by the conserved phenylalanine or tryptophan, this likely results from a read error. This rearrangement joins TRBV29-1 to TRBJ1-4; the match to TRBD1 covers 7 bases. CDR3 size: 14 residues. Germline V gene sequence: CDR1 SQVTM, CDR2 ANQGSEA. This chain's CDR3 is CSVGTGDTNEKLFS. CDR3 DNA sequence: TGCAGCGTAGGAACAGGGGACACTAACGAAAAACTGTTTTCT.

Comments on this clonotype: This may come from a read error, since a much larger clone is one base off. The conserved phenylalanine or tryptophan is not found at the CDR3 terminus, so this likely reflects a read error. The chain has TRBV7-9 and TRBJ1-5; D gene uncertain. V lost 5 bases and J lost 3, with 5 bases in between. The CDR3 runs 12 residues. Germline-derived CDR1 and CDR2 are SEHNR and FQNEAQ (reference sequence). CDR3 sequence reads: CASSQPNQPQHI. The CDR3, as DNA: TGTGCCAGCAGCCAACCCAATCAGCCCCAGCATATT.

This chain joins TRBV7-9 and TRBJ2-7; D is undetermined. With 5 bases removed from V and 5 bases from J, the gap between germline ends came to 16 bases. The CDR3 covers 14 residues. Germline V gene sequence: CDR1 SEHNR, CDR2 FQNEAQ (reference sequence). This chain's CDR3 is CASSHVLGSHEQYF. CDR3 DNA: TGTGCCAGCAGCCACGTTCTTGGTTCCCACGAGCAGTACTTC.

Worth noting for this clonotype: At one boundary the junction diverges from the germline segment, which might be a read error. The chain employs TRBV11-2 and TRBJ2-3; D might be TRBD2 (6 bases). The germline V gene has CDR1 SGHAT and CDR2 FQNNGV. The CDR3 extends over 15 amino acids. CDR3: CASSPGQAGTDTQYF. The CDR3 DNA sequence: TGTGCCAGCAGCCCTGGACAAGCGGGCACAGATACGCAGTATTTC.

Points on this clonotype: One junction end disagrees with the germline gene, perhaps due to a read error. CDR3 protein: CVQTSTNARELYYKQYF. The CDR3 DNA reads as TGTGTCCAAACCAGCACCAATGCTCGGGAATTATACTACAAGCAGTACTTC. The chain uses TRBV28 and TRBJ2-7, with D possibly matching TRBD2 (5 bases). The germline V gene encodes CDR1 MDHEN and CDR2 SYDVKM. The CDR3 totals 17 residues.

The CDR3 reads CASSEVGGAWGEQFF. The DNA of the CDR3 is TGTGCCAGCAGTGAAGTGGGTGGCGCCTGGGGAGAGCAGTTCTTC. The rearrangement uses TRBV6-1 and TRBJ2-1; D is uncertain. The germline V gene encodes CDR1 MNHNS and CDR2 SASEGT. The CDR3 extends over 15 amino acids. The germline V and J ends were trimmed by 1 base and 10 bases, with 17 bases remaining between them.

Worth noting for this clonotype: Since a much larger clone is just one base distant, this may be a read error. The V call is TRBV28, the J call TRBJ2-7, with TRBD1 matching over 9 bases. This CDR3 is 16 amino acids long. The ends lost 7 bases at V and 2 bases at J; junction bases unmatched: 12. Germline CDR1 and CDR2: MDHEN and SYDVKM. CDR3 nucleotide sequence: TGTGCCAGCACTAAACTACAGGGGGCGAGGGCCTACGAGCAGTACTTC. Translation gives CASTKLQGARAYEQYF.

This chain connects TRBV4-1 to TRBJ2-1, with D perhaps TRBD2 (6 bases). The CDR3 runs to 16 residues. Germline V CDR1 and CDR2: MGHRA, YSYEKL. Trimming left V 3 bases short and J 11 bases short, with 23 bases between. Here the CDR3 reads CASSQDLALEGRKQFF. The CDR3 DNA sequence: TGCGCCAGCAGCCAGGATCTCGCGCTGGAGGGCCGGAAGCAGTTCTTC.

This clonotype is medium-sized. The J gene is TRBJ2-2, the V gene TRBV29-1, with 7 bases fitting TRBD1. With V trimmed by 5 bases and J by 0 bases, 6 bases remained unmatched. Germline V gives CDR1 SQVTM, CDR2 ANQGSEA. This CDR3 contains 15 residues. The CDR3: CSVIPGQPNTGELFF. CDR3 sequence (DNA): TGCAGCGTTATTCCGGGACAGCCGAACACCGGGGAGCTGTTTTTT.

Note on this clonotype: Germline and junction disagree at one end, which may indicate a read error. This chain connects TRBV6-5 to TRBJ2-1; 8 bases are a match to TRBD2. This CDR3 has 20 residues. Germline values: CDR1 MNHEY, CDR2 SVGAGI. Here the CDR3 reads CASSYVRGCGGGRTYNEQLF. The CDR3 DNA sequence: TGTGCCAGCAGTTACGTAAGGGGGTGCGGAGGCGGGAGGACCTACAATGAGCAGCTCTTC.

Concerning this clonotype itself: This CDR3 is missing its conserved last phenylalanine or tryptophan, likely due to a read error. CDR3 sequence: CASSDSLKGEARGYEQYL. CDR3 DNA sequence: TGTGCCAGCAGTGATAGCCTGAAGGGAGAGGCTAGGGGCTACGAGCAGTACCTC. The chain combines TRBV6-1 with TRBJ2-7; perhaps D is TRBD1 or TRBD2 (5 bases each). The CDR3 contains 18 residues. V was shortened by 3 bases and J by 3 bases, with 24 bases between the two germline ends. CDR1 MNHNS and CDR2 SASEGT come from the germline V gene.

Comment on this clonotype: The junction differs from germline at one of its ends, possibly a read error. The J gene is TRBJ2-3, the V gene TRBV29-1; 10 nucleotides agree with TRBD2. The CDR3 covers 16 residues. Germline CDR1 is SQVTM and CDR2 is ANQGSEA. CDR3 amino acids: CSIDGTSVERRGTQYF. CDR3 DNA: TGTAGCATTGACGGGACTAGCGTAGAGAGGAGAGGTACGCAGTATTTT.

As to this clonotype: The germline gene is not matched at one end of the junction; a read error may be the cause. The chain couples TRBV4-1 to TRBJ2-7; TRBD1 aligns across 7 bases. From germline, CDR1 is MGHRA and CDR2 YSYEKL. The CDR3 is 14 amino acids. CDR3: CASRPTRGLYEQYF. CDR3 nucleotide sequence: TGCGCCAGCAGACCGACAAGGGGGCTCTACGAACAGTACTTC.

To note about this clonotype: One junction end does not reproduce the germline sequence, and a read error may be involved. The CDR3 sequence: CASGDSSEANVLTF. CDR3 sequence (DNA): TGTGCCAGCGGTGACAGCTCTGAGGCCAACGTCCTGACTTTC. This rearrangement joins TRBV6-5 to TRBJ2-6; D perhaps matches TRBD1 (5 bases). Germline values: CDR1 MNHEY, CDR2 SVGAGI. This CDR3 comprises 14 residues.

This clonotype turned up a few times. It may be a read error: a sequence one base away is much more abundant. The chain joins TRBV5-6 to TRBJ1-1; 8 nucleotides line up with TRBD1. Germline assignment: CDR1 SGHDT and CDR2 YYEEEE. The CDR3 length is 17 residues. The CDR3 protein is CASGLATGQGWNTEAFF. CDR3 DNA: TGTGCCAGCGGCTTGGCCACAGGACAGGGCTGGAACACTGAAGCTTTCTTT. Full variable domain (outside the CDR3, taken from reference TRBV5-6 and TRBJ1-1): DAGVTQSPTHLIKTRGQQVTLRCSPKSGHDTVSWYQQALGQGPQFIFQYYEEEERQRGNFPDRFSGHQFPNYSSELNVNALLLGDSALYLCASGLATGQGWNTEAFFGQGTRLTVV.

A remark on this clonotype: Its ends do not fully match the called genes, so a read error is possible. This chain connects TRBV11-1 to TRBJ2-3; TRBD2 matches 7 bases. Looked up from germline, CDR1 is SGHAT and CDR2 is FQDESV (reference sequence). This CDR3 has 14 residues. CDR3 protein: CASILRQRAGESHF. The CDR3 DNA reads TGTGCCAGCATCTTGAGGCAACGTGCGGGAGAGTCCCACTTT.

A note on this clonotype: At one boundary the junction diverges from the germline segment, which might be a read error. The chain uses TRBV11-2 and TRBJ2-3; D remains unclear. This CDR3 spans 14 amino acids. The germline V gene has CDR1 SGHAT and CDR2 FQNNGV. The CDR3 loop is CASSPGLFTDTLYF. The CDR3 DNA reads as TGTGCCAGCAGTCCGGGTTTGTTCACAGATACGCTGTATTTT.

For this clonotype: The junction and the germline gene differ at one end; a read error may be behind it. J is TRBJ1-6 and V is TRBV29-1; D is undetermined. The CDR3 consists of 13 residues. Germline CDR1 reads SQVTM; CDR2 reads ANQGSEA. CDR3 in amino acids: CSARHGGNSALHF. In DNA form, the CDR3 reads TGTAGCGCCAGACATGGTGGGAATTCAGCCCTCCACTTT.

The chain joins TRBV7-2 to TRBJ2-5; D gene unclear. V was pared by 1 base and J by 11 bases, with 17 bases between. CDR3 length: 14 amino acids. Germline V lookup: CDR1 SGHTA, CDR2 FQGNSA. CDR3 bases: TGTGCCAGCAGCTTAGGCACCCTCGTTTATAATCAGTACTTC. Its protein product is CASSLGTLVYNQYF.

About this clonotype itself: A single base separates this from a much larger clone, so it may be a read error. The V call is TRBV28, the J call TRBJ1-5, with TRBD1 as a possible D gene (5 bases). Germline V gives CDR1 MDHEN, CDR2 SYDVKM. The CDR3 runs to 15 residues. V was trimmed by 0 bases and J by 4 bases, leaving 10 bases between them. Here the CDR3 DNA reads TGTGCCAGCAGTTTATGTGGGGACCGAAATCAGCCCCAGCATTTT. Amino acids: CASSLCGDRNQPQHF.

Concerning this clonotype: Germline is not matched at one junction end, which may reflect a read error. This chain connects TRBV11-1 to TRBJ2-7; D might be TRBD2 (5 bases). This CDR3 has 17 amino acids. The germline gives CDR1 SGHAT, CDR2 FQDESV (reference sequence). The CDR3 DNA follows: TGTGCCAGCAGCCCATCCTATGGGCGGGCTAGCTCCTGCGAGCAGTACTTC. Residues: CASSPSYGRASSCEQYF.

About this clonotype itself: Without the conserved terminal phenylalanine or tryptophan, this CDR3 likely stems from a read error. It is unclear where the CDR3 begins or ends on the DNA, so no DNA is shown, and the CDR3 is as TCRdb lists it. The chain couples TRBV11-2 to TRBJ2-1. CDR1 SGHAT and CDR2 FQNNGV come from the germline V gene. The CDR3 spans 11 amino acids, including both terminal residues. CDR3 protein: CASSLALMTFL.

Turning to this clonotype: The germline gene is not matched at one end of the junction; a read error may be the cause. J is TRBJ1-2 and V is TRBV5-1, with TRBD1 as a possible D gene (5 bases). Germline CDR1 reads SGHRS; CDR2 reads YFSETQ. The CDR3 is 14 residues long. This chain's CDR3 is CASSSDSHNYDYTF. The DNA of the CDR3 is TGCGCCAGCAGCTCTGACAGCCATAACTATGACTACACCTTC. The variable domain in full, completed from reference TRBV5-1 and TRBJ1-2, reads KAGVTQTPRYLIKTRGQQVTLSCSPISGHRSVSWYQQTPGQGLQFLFEYFSETQRNKGNFPGRFSGRQFSNSRSEMNVSTLELGDSALYLCASSSDSHNYDYTFGSGTRLTVV.

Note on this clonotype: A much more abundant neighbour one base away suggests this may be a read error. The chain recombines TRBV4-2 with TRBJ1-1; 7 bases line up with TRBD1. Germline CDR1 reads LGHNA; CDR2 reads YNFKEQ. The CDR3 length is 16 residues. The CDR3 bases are TGTGCCAGCAGCCAACCATACAGGGGTGAGAACACTGAAGCTTCCTTT. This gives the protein CASSQPYRGENTEASF.

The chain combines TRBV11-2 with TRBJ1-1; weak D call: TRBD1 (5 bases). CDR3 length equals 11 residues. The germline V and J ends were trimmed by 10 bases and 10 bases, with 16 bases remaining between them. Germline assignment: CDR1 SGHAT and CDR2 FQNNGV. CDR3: CAICWTQGAFF. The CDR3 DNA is TGTGCCATCTGCTGGACTCAGGGAGCTTTCTTT.